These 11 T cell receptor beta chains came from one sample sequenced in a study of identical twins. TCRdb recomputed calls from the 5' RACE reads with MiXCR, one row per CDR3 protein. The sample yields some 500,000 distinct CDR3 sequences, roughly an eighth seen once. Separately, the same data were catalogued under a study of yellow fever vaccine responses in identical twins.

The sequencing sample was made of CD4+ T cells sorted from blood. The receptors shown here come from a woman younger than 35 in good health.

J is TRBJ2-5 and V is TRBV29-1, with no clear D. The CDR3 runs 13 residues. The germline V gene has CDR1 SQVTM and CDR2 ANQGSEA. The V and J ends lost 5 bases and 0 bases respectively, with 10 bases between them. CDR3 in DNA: TGCAGCGTTCCTTCCCCGTACCAAGAGACCCAGTACTTC. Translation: CSVPSPYQETQYF.

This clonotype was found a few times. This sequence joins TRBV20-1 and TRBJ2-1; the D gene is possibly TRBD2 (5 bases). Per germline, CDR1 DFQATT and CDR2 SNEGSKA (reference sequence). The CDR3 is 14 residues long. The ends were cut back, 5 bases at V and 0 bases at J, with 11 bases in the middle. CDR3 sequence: CSASREGSYNEQFF. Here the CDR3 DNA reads TGCAGTGCTTCTCGAGAGGGCTCCTACAATGAGCAGTTCTTC.

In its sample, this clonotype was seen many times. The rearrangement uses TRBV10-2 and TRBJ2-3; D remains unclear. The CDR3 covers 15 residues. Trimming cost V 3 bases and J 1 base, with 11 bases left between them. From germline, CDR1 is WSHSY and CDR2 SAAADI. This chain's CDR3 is CASSDKARGTDTQYF. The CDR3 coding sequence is TGCGCCAGCAGTGATAAGGCTAGGGGCACAGATACGCAGTATTTT.

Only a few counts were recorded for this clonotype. Written as DNA, the CDR3 is TGTGCCATCAGTGAGTCAGCCCCGGGACAGGGTGGCTACGAGCAGTACTTC. Protein sequence: CAISESAPGQGGYEQYF. The chain uses TRBV10-3 and TRBJ2-7; TRBD1 aligns across 9 bases. In germline, CDR1 is ENHRY, CDR2 SYGVKD. V lost 0 bases, J lost 3 bases, and 9 bases stayed unmatched. The CDR3 runs to 17 residues.

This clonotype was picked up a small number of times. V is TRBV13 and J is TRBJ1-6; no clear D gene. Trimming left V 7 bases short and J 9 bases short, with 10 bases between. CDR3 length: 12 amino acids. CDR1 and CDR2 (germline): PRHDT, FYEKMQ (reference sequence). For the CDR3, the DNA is TGTGCCAGCACCCGGCGGGGTTCACCCCTCCACTTT. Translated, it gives CASTRRGSPLHF.

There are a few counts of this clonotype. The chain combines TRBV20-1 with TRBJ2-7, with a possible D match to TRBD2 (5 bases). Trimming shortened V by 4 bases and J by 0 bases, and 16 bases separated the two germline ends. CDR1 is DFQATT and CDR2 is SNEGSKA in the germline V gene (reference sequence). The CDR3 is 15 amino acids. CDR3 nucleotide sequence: TGCAGTGCTAACTTAAGGACTCTCCTCTCCTACGAGCAGTACTTC. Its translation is CSANLRTLLSYEQYF.

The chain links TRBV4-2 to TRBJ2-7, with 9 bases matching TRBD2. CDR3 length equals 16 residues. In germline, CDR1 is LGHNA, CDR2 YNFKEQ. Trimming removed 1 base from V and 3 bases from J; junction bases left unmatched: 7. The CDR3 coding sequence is TGTGCCAGCAGCCAAGGACAGCGGGAGGATTTCTACGAGCAGTACTTC. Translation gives CASSQGQREDFYEQYF.

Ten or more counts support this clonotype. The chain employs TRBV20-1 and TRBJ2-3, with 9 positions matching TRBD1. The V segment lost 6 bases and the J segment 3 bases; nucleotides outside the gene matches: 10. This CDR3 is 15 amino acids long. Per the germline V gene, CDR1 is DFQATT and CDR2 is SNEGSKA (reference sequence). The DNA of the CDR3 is TGCAGTGCGAAACAGGGGGCGAAAGGGACAGATACGCAGTATTTT. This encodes CSAKQGAKGTDTQYF.

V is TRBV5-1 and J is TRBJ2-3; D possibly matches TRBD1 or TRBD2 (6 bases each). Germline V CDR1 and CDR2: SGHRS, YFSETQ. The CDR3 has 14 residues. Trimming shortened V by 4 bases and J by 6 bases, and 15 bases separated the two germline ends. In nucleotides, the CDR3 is TGCGCCAGCAGCCCGGGGGCAGGGGCGGATACGCAGTATTTT. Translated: CASSPGAGADTQYF.

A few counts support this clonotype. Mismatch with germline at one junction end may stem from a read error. CDR3 bases: TGTGCCAGCAGCTCCCGAGGGGTCAGGGCTTTC. This gives the protein CASSSRGVRAF. V usage is TRBV12-3 or TRBV12-4 and J usage is TRBJ2-6, with D possibly being TRBD1 or TRBD2 (5 bases each). This CDR3 contains 11 residues.

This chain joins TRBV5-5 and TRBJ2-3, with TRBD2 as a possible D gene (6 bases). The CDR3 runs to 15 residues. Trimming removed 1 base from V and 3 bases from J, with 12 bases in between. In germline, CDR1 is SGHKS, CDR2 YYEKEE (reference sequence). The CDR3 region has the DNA TGTGCCAGCAGCTTGTTACCAAGCGGGACAGATACGCAGTATTTT. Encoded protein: CASSLLPSGTDTQYF.